This T cell receptor beta chain was obtained from a study of blood T cell repertoires in COVID-19. About the study: Sites in the United States, Italy and Spain provided acute and convalescent COVID-19 samples. PBMCs, B-cell-depleted T cells, or T cells were the source of the cDNA or gDNA that made up the material.

Looked up from germline, CDR1 is SNHLY and CDR2 is FYNNEI. This CDR3 spans 15 amino acids. V shed 6 bases and J 5 bases; nucleotides not matched to a gene: 8. Original processing notes: Researchers report that nucleated cell counts were estimated from reference gene primer amplification. The method was immunoSEQ multiplex PCR; TCRdb's version includes in-frame clones alone and lacks a portion of them. That table supplies the V and J calls and clone size; D and trimming were determined from the DNA. This sample carries under 150,000 clones, around three quarters of them seen once, and the ten largest clones take 8.6%.

The chain has TRBV2 and TRBJ1-5, with TRBD1 identical over 9 bases. Sequenced material: peripheral blood. This receptor was taken from a man aged 50-60 years with active or convalescent COVID-19. CDR3 in amino acids: CASRPQTGGDQPQHF. As DNA, the CDR3 is TGTGCCAGCAGACCCCAGACAGGGGGGGATCAGCCCCAGCATTTT. The full variable domain, with the rest looked up from reference TRBV2 and TRBJ1-5, is EPEVTQTPSHQVTQMGQEVILRCVPISNHLYFYWYRQILGQKVEFLVSFYNNEISEKSEIFDDQFSVERPDGSNFTLKIRSTKLEDSAMYFCASRPQTGGDQPQHFGDGTRLSIL.